This T cell receptor (beta chain) originates from a study of blood T cell repertoires in COVID-19. For the study at large: Samples taken during acute and convalescent COVID-19 were collected in the United States, Italy and Spain. Sample material is recorded as cDNA or gDNA derived from T cells, B-cell-depleted T cells, or PBMCs.

Germline V CDR1 and CDR2: MGHRA, YSYEKL. Trimming took 3 bases from V and 1 from J; bases not matched to a gene: 7. This CDR3 contains 17 residues. In the study's own analysis: Nucleated cell number was recorded as an estimate derived from reference gene primer amplification. Assay: immunoSEQ multiplex PCR; the TCRdb copy retains only in-frame clones and omits some. V and J calls and clone size are given by that table; D and trimming were obtained from the DNA. Among about 120,000 clones listed, around 81% were seen once. The rearrangement joins TRBV4-1 to TRBJ2-5, with 11 nucleotides matching TRBD2. This TCR derives from a man between 65 and 80 years old with acute or convalescent COVID-19. Material: peripheral blood. Here the CDR3 reads CASSQGPSGGTQETQYF. CDR3 bases: TGCGCCAGCAGCCAGGGTCCTAGCGGGGGGACCCAAGAGACCCAGTACTTC.